Following are 29 T cell receptor beta chains from one sample sequenced in a study of T cell responses to AZD1222 COVID-19 vaccine. The protocol was immunoSEQ multiplex PCR, while the TCRdb copy is restricted to in-frame clones and leaves out a portion. The table records approximately 150,000 clones, around 91% of them present only once. The sequenced sample was peripheral blood, obtained on day 0 of AZD1222 vaccination. The receptors derive from an adult in good health.

The rearrangement joins TRBV7-9 to TRBJ2-7; 7 bases agree with TRBD2. The CDR3 contains 15 residues. Germline V gene sequence: CDR1 SEHNR, CDR2 FQNEAQ (reference sequence). V dropped 4 bases and J dropped 3; count of bases not matched to a gene: 9. The CDR3 DNA follows: TGTGCCAGCAGCTCGGTAAGCGGGAAGCTCTACGAGCAGTACTTC. It translates to CASSSVSGKLYEQYF.

The chain recombines TRBV5-6 with TRBJ2-2; D possibly corresponds to TRBD1 (6 bases). The V end lost 2 bases, the J end lost 6 bases, and 11 bases lay between the germline ends. The CDR3 runs 14 residues. Germline loops: CDR1 SGHDT, CDR2 YYEEEE. As DNA, the CDR3 is TGTGCCAGCAGCTTCCCAGGGGTCGCCGGGGAGCTGTTTTTT. It specifies CASSFPGVAGELFF.

There are a few counts of this clone. J is TRBJ2-2 and V is TRBV7-3; the match to TRBD2 covers 7 bases. Germline V lookup: CDR1 SGHTA, CDR2 FQGTGA. J gave up 1 base and V 8 bases, and 19 bases lay outside the gene matches. This CDR3 is built from 19 residues. CDR3 DNA sequence: TGTGCCAGCGTCTCCTCCCTGGTGCGGGAGTCGTGGAACACCGGGGAGCTGTTTTTT. Translating it yields CASVSSLVRESWNTGELFF.

The chain uses TRBV19 and TRBJ2-1; D is unclear. Deletions cut 3 bases from V and 7 bases from J, with 13 bases between. Germline assignment: CDR1 LNHDA and CDR2 SQIVND (reference sequence). The CDR3 extends over 14 amino acids. The CDR3 DNA sequence: TGTGCCAGTAGTATTGGCGGTAGTTTAAATGAGCAGTTCTTC. Amino acid sequence: CASSIGGSLNEQFF. Complete variable domain (other parts from reference TRBV19 and TRBJ2-1): DGGITQSPKYLFRKEGQNVTLSCEQNLNHDAMYWYRQDPGQGLRLIYYSQIVNDFQKGDIAEGYSVSREKKESFPLTVTSAQKNPTAFYLCASSIGGSLNEQFFGPGTRLTVL.

This chain connects TRBV24-1 to TRBJ2-1; 8 bases align to TRBD2. V shed 4 bases, J shed 9 bases, and the junction held 16 bases outside the gene matches. This CDR3 is 17 amino acids long. Germline-derived CDR1 and CDR2 are KGHDR and SFDVKD. The CDR3 region is CATSDPGGGSFAGEQFF. CDR3 DNA sequence: TGTGCCACCAGTGACCCGGGGGGGGGCAGTTTCGCGGGTGAGCAGTTCTTC.

The chain couples TRBV11-2 to TRBJ2-7; 11 positions agree with TRBD2. Per germline, CDR1 SGHAT and CDR2 FQNNGV. The CDR3 is 14 residues long. The trim removed 4 bases at V and 6 bases at J, leaving 5 bases unmatched. The CDR3 sequence: CASSYSGRASEQYF. The DNA of the CDR3 is TGTGCCAGCAGCTATAGCGGGAGGGCCAGCGAGCAGTACTTC.

The rearrangement links TRBV27 to TRBJ2-1; 9 positions agree with TRBD1. V shed 5 bases, J shed 4 bases, and the junction held 9 bases outside the gene matches. The CDR3 is 16 amino acids. Per germline, CDR1 MNHEY and CDR2 SMNVEV (reference sequence). This chain's CDR3 is CASSLQQGAPYNEQFF. The DNA for the CDR3 is TGTGCCAGCAGTCTTCAACAGGGGGCACCATACAATGAGCAGTTCTTC.

This clone came up many times. The chain is built from TRBV7-2 and TRBJ2-7, with 11 bases matching TRBD2. V was clipped by 5 bases and J by 3 bases; unmatched bases: 6. In germline, CDR1 is SGHTA, CDR2 FQGNSA. The CDR3 contains 15 residues. CDR3 DNA: TGTGCCAGCAGCCTCACTAGCGGGAGTATCTACGAGCAGTACTTC. Protein product: CASSLTSGSIYEQYF.

The chain employs TRBV6-1 and TRBJ2-5; 8 nucleotides match TRBD1. V dropped 6 bases and J dropped 1; count of bases not matched to a gene: 7. Germline values: CDR1 MNHNS, CDR2 SASEGT. The CDR3 extends over 15 amino acids. The CDR3 here is CASRPQGAGQETQYF. CDR3 coding DNA: TGTGCCAGCAGGCCTCAGGGGGCTGGCCAAGAGACCCAGTACTTC.

The rearrangement links TRBV5-4 to TRBJ1-2; TRBD1 might be the D (6 bases). V was trimmed by 2 bases and J by 2 bases, leaving 13 bases between them. Germline CDR1 SGHNT, CDR2 YYREEE (reference sequence). The CDR3 contains 15 residues. CDR3 in amino acids: CASSFSVGANYGYTF. The CDR3 DNA reads as TGTGCCAGCAGCTTCAGCGTGGGGGCGAACTATGGCTACACCTTC. The full variable domain, completed using reference TRBV5-4 and TRBJ1-2, is ETGVTQSPTHLIKTRGQQVTLRCSSQSGHNTVSWYQQALGQGPQFIFQYYREEENGRGNFPPRFSGLQFPNYSSELNVNALELDDSALYLCASSFSVGANYGYTFGSGTRLTVV.

V is TRBV28 and J is TRBJ2-4; TRBD2 matches at 7 bases. The CDR3 sequence is 14 residues long. Per the germline V gene, CDR1 is MDHEN and CDR2 is SYDVKM. The trim removed 5 bases at V and 5 bases at J, leaving 6 bases unmatched. The CDR3 nucleotides are TGTGCCAGCAGTCTCCTGGCGGGGGAAAACATTCAGTACTTC. Its protein product is CASSLLAGENIQYF.

This chain connects TRBV28 to TRBJ2-7; TRBD2 matches 9 bases. The CDR3 has 15 residues. The germline V gene encodes CDR1 MDHEN and CDR2 SYDVKM. With V trimmed by 0 bases and J by 2 bases, 2 bases remained unmatched. The CDR3 is CASSLWTSGTYEQYF. The CDR3 DNA reads TGTGCCAGCAGTTTATGGACTAGCGGAACCTACGAGCAGTACTTC.

This sequence joins TRBV28 and TRBJ2-7; D may match TRBD1 or TRBD2 (5 bases each). V was pared by 6 bases and J by 2 bases, with 14 bases between. The CDR3 extends over 14 amino acids. Germline assignment: CDR1 MDHEN and CDR2 SYDVKM. CDR3 region: CASRLGREPYEQYF. Here the CDR3 DNA reads TGTGCCAGCAGACTGGGCAGGGAGCCCTACGAGCAGTACTTC.

The chain combines TRBV19 with TRBJ1-6; the D is unclear. This CDR3 spans 15 amino acids. Germline V CDR1 and CDR2: LNHDA, SQIVND (reference sequence). V lost 4 bases and J lost 10, with 17 bases in between. The CDR3 coding sequence is TGTGCCAGTAGTACAGCCCTTTCGGCCTGGTCACCCCTCCACTTT. Encoded protein: CASSTALSAWSPLHF.

The chain couples TRBV9 to TRBJ2-5; maybe TRBD1 (6 bases). CDR3 length: 16 residues. The germline gives CDR1 SGDLS, CDR2 YYNGEE. Trimming took off 3 bases at V and 2 bases at J, with 17 bases between the two ends. The CDR3 DNA reads TGTGCCAGCAGCGCCAGGGGCGACACCCTTCAAGAGACCCAGTACTTC. This codes for CASSARGDTLQETQYF. The full variable domain, rest sourced from reference TRBV9 and TRBJ2-5, is DSGVTQTPKHLITATGQRVTLRCSPRSGDLSVYWYQQSLDQGLQFLIQYYNGEERAKGNILERFSAQQFPDLHSELNLSSLELGDSALYFCASSARGDTLQETQYFGPGTRLLVL.

This chain joins TRBV29-1 and TRBJ2-1, with D possibly TRBD2 on 5 matching bases. V lost 1 base, J lost 0 bases, and 16 bases lay in between. Germline CDR1 reads SQVTM; CDR2 reads ANQGSEA. The CDR3 runs 17 residues. CDR3 in DNA: TGCAGCGTTGAAGGACATCTCGGGATTAGCTCCTACAATGAGCAGTTCTTC. This translates into CSVEGHLGISSYNEQFF.

In its sample, this clone was seen once. The chain uses TRBV10-3 and TRBJ1-1; the D is unclear. Per the germline V gene, CDR1 is ENHRY and CDR2 is SYGVKD. The CDR3 sequence is 13 residues long. Between the trimmed V and J ends, which lost 4 bases and 4 bases, there was a span of 10 bases. The CDR3 sequence is CAISGSGPTEAFF. CDR3 sequence (DNA): TGTGCCATCAGTGGATCCGGGCCCACTGAAGCTTTCTTT.

A remark on this clone: Its ends do not fully match the called genes, so a read error is possible. The chain couples TRBV16 to TRBJ1-2; weak D call: TRBD1 (6 bases). From germline, CDR1 is KGHSY and CDR2 FQNENV. This CDR3 is built from 17 residues. The CDR3 sequence is CASSQSTDREFYTSSIF. The CDR3 DNA follows: TGTGCCAGCAGCCAATCCACGGACAGAGAGTTCTATACCTCAAGTATCTTC.

V is TRBV7-2 and J is TRBJ2-1; 9 bases are shared with TRBD1. CDR3 size: 16 residues. CDR1 and CDR2 (germline): SGHTA, FQGNSA. The J segment lost 3 bases and the V segment lost 4 bases, leaving 7 bases of the junction unmatched. CDR3 in amino acids: CASSSAGTGNYNEQFF. CDR3 DNA: TGTGCCAGCAGCTCAGCCGGGACAGGGAACTACAATGAGCAGTTCTTC.

The chain joins TRBV5-1 to TRBJ1-4, with D unresolved. Germline V lookup: CDR1 SGHRS, CDR2 YFSETQ. This CDR3 spans 14 amino acids. Trimming cost V 0 bases and J 4 bases, with 7 bases left between them. This chain's CDR3 is CASSLDNYNEKLFF. The CDR3 DNA sequence: TGCGCCAGCAGCTTGGACAATTATAATGAAAAACTGTTTTTT.

The chain links TRBV5-1 to TRBJ2-1, with a tentative D call TRBD2 (6 bases). The germline V and J ends were trimmed by 3 bases and 0 bases, with 16 bases remaining between them. The CDR3 runs 17 residues. The germline V gene encodes CDR1 SGHRS and CDR2 YFSETQ. The CDR3 bases are TGCGCCAGCAGCTCCCGCGGCGCGGGAAGCTCCTACAATGAGCAGTTCTTC. Translation gives CASSSRGAGSSYNEQFF.

The V gene is TRBV7-9, the J gene TRBJ2-1; 7 nucleotides line up with TRBD2. There are 16 residues in the CDR3. Germline V CDR1 and CDR2: SEHNR, FQNEAQ (reference sequence). After removal of 3 bases from V and 2 bases from J, the junction contained 7 bases not matched to a gene. CDR3 residues: CASSFPSGKTYNEQFF. The CDR3 nucleotides are TGTGCCAGCAGCTTCCCCAGCGGGAAAACCTACAATGAGCAGTTCTTC.

The rearrangement uses TRBV7-2 and TRBJ1-2, with D unclear. This CDR3 is 12 amino acids long. The V and J ends lost 3 bases and 1 base respectively, with 3 bases between them. Germline V gene lookup returns CDR1 SGHTA and CDR2 FQGNSA. The CDR3 protein is CASSFSNYGYTF. The CDR3 region has the DNA TGTGCCAGCAGCTTTAGTAACTATGGCTACACCTTC. Together with reference TRBV7-2 and TRBJ1-2, the CDR3 gives the full variable domain: GAGVSQSPSNKVTEKGKDVELRCDPISGHTALYWYRQSLGQGLEFLIYFQGNSAPDKSGLPSDRFSAERTGGSVSTLTIQRTQQEDSAVYLCASSFSNYGYTFGSGTRLTVV.

The chain is built from TRBV27 and TRBJ2-3; D possibly uses TRBD1 or TRBD2 (6 bases each). The V end was cut by 2 bases, the J end by 0 bases, with 30 bases between. CDR1 is MNHEY and CDR2 is SMNVEV in the germline V gene (reference sequence). The CDR3 extends over 22 amino acids. CDR3 DNA: TGTGCCAGCAGTTTACTCCCTCAAACAGGGAGGACCCGTCCGGTTAGCACAGATACGCAGTATTTT. Amino acids: CASSLLPQTGRTRPVSTDTQYF.

V is TRBV19 and J is TRBJ2-1, with 8 nucleotides matching TRBD2. The V segment lost 1 base and the J segment 6 bases; nucleotides outside the gene matches: 5. This CDR3 contains 15 residues. Germline CDR1 and CDR2: LNHDA and SQIVND (reference sequence). The DNA for the CDR3 is TGTGCCAGTAGTATAGTCAGCGGGAGTGTCAATGAGCAGTTCTTC. It yields the protein CASSIVSGSVNEQFF.

V gene TRBV18 combines with J gene TRBJ2-1; 15 bases map to TRBD2. In germline, CDR1 is KGHSH, CDR2 LQKENI. This CDR3 contains 14 residues. The V and J ends lost 6 bases and 9 bases, in that order; junction bases with no gene match: 3. Here the CDR3 reads CASSGLAGGSEQFF. The DNA of the CDR3 is TGTGCCAGCTCCGGACTAGCGGGAGGGAGTGAGCAGTTCTTC.

This rearrangement joins TRBV7-9 to TRBJ1-1; D may be TRBD1 (6 bases). The CDR3 has 11 residues. Trimming cost V 7 bases and J 8 bases, with 11 bases left between them. Per the germline V gene, CDR1 is SEHNR and CDR2 is FQNEAQ (reference sequence). The CDR3 DNA reads as TGTGCCAGCACCTGGACAGAAGAAGCTTTCTTT. Translating it yields CASTWTEEAFF.

This chain joins TRBV18 and TRBJ2-7; unclear D gene. V shed 1 base and J shed 6 bases, with 16 bases lying between them. CDR1 is KGHSH, CDR2 LQKENI, per germline. The CDR3 is 15 residues long. As DNA, the CDR3 is TGTGCCAGCTCACCACTCCGAGTAGCATCTCGCGAGCAGTACTTC. It yields the protein CASSPLRVASREQYF. Using reference TRBV18 and TRBJ2-7 for the parts outside the CDR3, the full variable domain is NAGVMQNPRHLVRRRGQEARLRCSPMKGHSHVYWYRQLPEEGLKFMVYLQKENIIDESGMPKERFSAEFPKEGPSILRIQQVVRGDSAAYFCASSPLRVASREQYFGPGTRLTVT.

The gene calls are TRBV11-2 and TRBJ2-1, with TRBD1 as a possible D gene (6 bases). Germline V gene sequence: CDR1 SGHAT, CDR2 FQNNGV. The CDR3 covers 15 residues. V was trimmed by 5 bases and J by 5 bases, leaving 16 bases between them. CDR3 in amino acids: CASSEGGKINNEQFF. The CDR3 DNA reads as TGTGCCAGCAGCGAAGGGGGAAAGATCAACAATGAGCAGTTCTTC.